The 23 T cell receptor beta chains given below trace back to one sample, sequenced in a study of Ad26.COV2.S vaccination and SARS-CoV-2 variants (dated by TCRdb to 2020 to 2022). The library was made by the immunoSEQ multiplex PCR assay. Drawn from immuneACCESS, this table holds only the in-frame rearrangements with V and J called that TCRdb kept. Clones are partly lost; checked studies trace under half to an unresolved V gene and leave the rest unexplained. This sample lists 350,000 to 400,000 clones; more than 85% were detected once. Under 3.5% of the sample is held by the ten biggest clonotypes. The treatment or condition label of this sample denotes: over 15 received Ad26.COV2.S at low or high dose, single or two shots; 5 received placebo; per-sample allocation not given. Repertoires of vaccine and placebo recipients were sequenced from samples taken on day 63 after the first injection. The sample was peripheral blood, taken in a trial of Ad26.COV2.S vaccine versus placebo. Receptors were obtained from a person between 18 and 65 years old who received the Ad26.COV2.S COVID-19 vaccine or a placebo.

This clone was observed a few times. This sequence joins TRBV7-2 and TRBJ2-3; 7 nucleotides agree with TRBD1. J lost 5 bases, V lost 1 base, and 3 bases had no gene match. The CDR3 length is 14 residues. Looked up from germline, CDR1 is SGHTA and CDR2 is FQGNSA. CDR3 in amino acids: CASSLGNRGDTQYF. CDR3 coding DNA: TGTGCCAGCAGCTTAGGGAACAGGGGAGATACGCAGTATTTT.

Regarding this clone: This specimen includes other DNA sequences encoding the same CDR3. This chain uses TRBV10-3 with TRBJ1-3, with 8 bases lining up with TRBD1. The trim removed 4 bases at V and 0 bases at J, leaving 2 bases unmatched. The CDR3 is 15 residues long. The germline CDR1 and CDR2 sequences are ENHRY and SYGVKD. In nucleotides, the CDR3 is TGTGCCATCAGTGCCGACAGGGGCTCTGGAAACACCATATATTTT. This sequence encodes CAISADRGSGNTIYF.

This chain connects TRBV6-5 to TRBJ2-3, with 11 positions matching TRBD2. Looked up from germline, CDR1 is MNHEY and CDR2 is SVGAGI. V shed 4 bases and J 5 bases; nucleotides not matched to a gene: 5. The CDR3 has 15 residues. CDR3 nucleotides: TGTGCCAGCAGTTTAGCGGGGGGGCCAGTAGATACGCAGTATTTT. This gives the protein CASSLAGGPVDTQYF.

This clone was seen just once. The CDR3, as DNA: TGTGCCAGCAGCCCCCAGGGGAATAACTATGGCTACACCTTC. As protein: CASSPQGNNYGYTF. The V gene is TRBV5-4, the J gene TRBJ1-2, with D perhaps TRBD1 (6 bases). V gave up 4 bases and J gave up 1 base, with 11 bases separating them. Germline V lookup: CDR1 SGHNT, CDR2 YYREEE (reference sequence). CDR3 length: 14 residues.

The CDR3 region has the DNA TGTGCCTGGAGTGTAAACAGCAATGAGCAGTTCTTC. Protein product: CAWSVNSNEQFF. The V call is TRBV30, the J call TRBJ2-1, with D unresolved. Germline CDR1 and CDR2: GTSNPN and SVGIG (reference sequence). V lost 0 bases to trimming and J lost 6 bases, with 6 bases between them. The CDR3 covers 12 residues.

This clone was picked up one time. The gene calls are TRBV6-6 and TRBJ1-6; D unclear. The CDR3 has 15 amino acids. The germline V gene has CDR1 MNHNY and CDR2 SVGAGI (reference sequence). V shed 6 bases and J shed 0 bases, with 9 bases lying between them. The chain's CDR3 is CASRPSSSYNSPLHF. The DNA of the CDR3 is TGTGCCAGCAGGCCCTCTAGCTCCTATAATTCACCCCTCCACTTT.

This clone has a single count. The chain links TRBV5-1 to TRBJ2-2; perhaps TRBD2 as D (5 bases). Germline V gives CDR1 SGHRS, CDR2 YFSETQ. The CDR3 loop spans 14 amino acids. Trimming pared 3 bases from V and 3 bases from J, leaving 9 bases between. This CDR3 is CASSSIGDTGELFF. CDR3 DNA sequence: TGCGCCAGCAGCTCAATCGGGGACACCGGGGAGCTGTTTTTT.

The rearrangement uses TRBV25-1 and TRBJ1-1; perhaps TRBD1 as D (6 bases). V was trimmed by 0 bases and J by 1 base, leaving 9 bases between them. CDR3 length equals 15 residues. Germline V lookup: CDR1 MGHDK, CDR2 SYGVNS. CDR3 protein: CASSEYSTGNTEAFF. In DNA, the CDR3 is TGTGCCAGCAGTGAATATTCGACAGGGAACACTGAAGCTTTCTTT.

This chain links TRBV7-8 with TRBJ1-5; D is undetermined. The CDR3 loop spans 16 amino acids. The germline gives CDR1 SGHVS, CDR2 FQNEAQ. The ends were cut back, 5 bases at V and 5 bases at J, with 19 bases in the middle. CDR3 loop: CASSPGRAVGDQPQHF. CDR3 nucleotide sequence: TGTGCCAGCAGCCCCGGGCGGGCGGTAGGAGATCAGCCCCAGCATTTT.

This chain connects TRBV5-1 to TRBJ2-4; D is unresolved. The germline V gene has CDR1 SGHRS and CDR2 YFSETQ. The ends were cut back, 0 bases at V and 8 bases at J, with 9 bases in the middle. CDR3 length: 13 residues. CDR3 residues: CASSLGPTDIQYF. The DNA of the CDR3 is TGCGCCAGCAGCTTGGGGCCCACGGACATTCAGTACTTC.

The table lists this clone with a few counts. The chain couples TRBV5-6 to TRBJ1-2; no reliable D call. The CDR3 runs to 13 residues. Germline CDR1 SGHDT, CDR2 YYEEEE. V was clipped by 4 bases and J by 3 bases, with 10 bases between them. Here the CDR3 DNA reads TGTGCCAGCAGCGGACTTAGGGACTATGGCTACACCTTC. Translated, it gives CASSGLRDYGYTF. Full variable domain (rest looked up from reference TRBV5-6 and TRBJ1-2): DAGVTQSPTHLIKTRGQQVTLRCSPKSGHDTVSWYQQALGQGPQFIFQYYEEEERQRGNFPDRFSGHQFPNYSSELNVNALLLGDSALYLCASSGLRDYGYTFGSGTRLTVV.

The chain combines TRBV10-3 with TRBJ2-7; a possible D gene is TRBD2 (6 bases). Germline-derived CDR1 and CDR2 are ENHRY and SYGVKD. Trimming removed 7 bases from V and 0 bases from J, with 13 bases in between. The CDR3 has 14 residues. CDR3 coding DNA: TGTGCCATCAAGAGGGACTCCCTCTCCTACGAGCAGTACTTC. It codes for CAIKRDSLSYEQYF.

This clone was seen just once. The chain couples TRBV5-4 to TRBJ1-2; 11 bases are a match to TRBD1. The V gene end was trimmed by 5 bases and the J gene end by 5 bases; junction bases not matched to a gene: 5. The CDR3 sequence is 14 residues long. CDR1 is SGHNT and CDR2 is YYREEE in the germline V gene (reference sequence). The CDR3 coding sequence is TGTGCCAGCAGTTCAGGACAGGGGGCGTATGGCTACACCTTC. Protein: CASSSGQGAYGYTF.

The chain couples TRBV27 to TRBJ2-1, with TRBD2 as a possible D gene (6 bases). The CDR3 has 12 residues. V lost 6 bases and J lost 6, with 9 bases in between. CDR1 is MNHEY and CDR2 is SMNVEV in the germline V gene (reference sequence). The DNA for the CDR3 is TGTGCCAGCAGCCCCGGGGGCAATGAGCAGTTCTTC. This translates into CASSPGGNEQFF.

The V gene is TRBV4-1, the J gene TRBJ2-7, with 7 bases lining up with TRBD1. There are 14 residues in the CDR3. The V gene end was trimmed by 0 bases and the J gene end by 3 bases; junction bases not matched to a gene: 2. Germline loops: CDR1 MGHRA, CDR2 YSYEKL. CDR3 DNA sequence: TGCGCCAGCAGCCAAGATACAGGGGACTACGAGCAGTACTTC. Encoded protein: CASSQDTGDYEQYF.

The count of this clone is one. The CDR3 DNA reads TGTGCCAGCAGCCCTCTTGAAGGGCAAGATGGCGACTATGGCTACACCTTC. Protein product: CASSPLEGQDGDYGYTF. The chain employs TRBV3-1 (or the pseudogene TRBV3-2) and TRBJ1-2; no clear D. This CDR3 has 17 residues. Per germline, CDR1 LGHDT and CDR2 YNNKEL (reference sequence). Trimming removed 4 bases at V and 3 bases at J, with 21 bases between.

This chain joins TRBV6-1 and TRBJ1-4; D is unresolved. The V gene's germline CDR1 is MNHNS and CDR2 SASEGT. Trimming took 3 bases from V and 8 from J, leaving 19 bases between them. The CDR3 covers 16 residues. For the CDR3, the DNA is TGTGCCAGCAGTGAGCAAGGGTCCAGCACGAGAGAAAAACTGTTTTTT. Protein sequence: CASSEQGSSTREKLFF.

The chain employs TRBV5-1 and TRBJ2-6; the D is unclear. The CDR3 runs 18 residues. Germline V gene lookup returns CDR1 SGHRS and CDR2 YFSETQ. V lost 3 bases and J lost 3, with 19 bases in between. CDR3 loop: CASSSSHGPAVGANVLTF. CDR3 bases: TGCGCCAGCAGCTCCAGCCACGGACCGGCTGTTGGGGCCAACGTCCTGACTTTC.

This clone appeared once. This chain joins TRBV7-2 and TRBJ2-5; no clear D. Trimming pared 0 bases from V and 4 bases from J, leaving 0 bases between. The CDR3 is 11 amino acids. Germline CDR1 and CDR2: SGHTA and FQGNSA. In nucleotides, the CDR3 is TGTGCCAGCAGCTTAGCAGAGACCCAGTACTTC. As protein: CASSLAETQYF.

The CDR3 is CASSLKMGGSPLHF. DNA of the CDR3: TGTGCCAGCAGCCTGAAGATGGGGGGTTCACCCCTCCACTTT. The chain links TRBV7-7 to TRBJ1-6, with D perhaps TRBD1 (5 bases). The CDR3 is 14 residues long. Between the trimmed V and J ends, which lost 5 bases and 9 bases, there was a span of 14 bases. Germline assignment: CDR1 SSHAT and CDR2 FNYEAQ (reference sequence).

The gene calls are TRBV5-1 and TRBJ2-5; a possible D gene is TRBD2 (5 bases). With 4 bases removed from V and 1 base from J, the gap between germline ends came to 11 bases. The CDR3 totals 14 residues. Germline-derived CDR1 and CDR2 are SGHRS and YFSETQ. This CDR3 is CASSTLRGQETQYF. The DNA for the CDR3 is TGCGCCAGCAGCACCCTTCGGGGCCAAGAGACCCAGTACTTC.

This clone was detected once. As DNA, the CDR3 is TGTGCCAGTAGTTCCCGGCAGGACAGGGGGGAATTCACTGAAGCTTTCTTT. It specifies CASSSRQDRGEFTEAFF. This sequence joins TRBV19 and TRBJ1-1; 10 nucleotides match TRBD1. The germline V gene encodes CDR1 LNHDA and CDR2 SQIVND (reference sequence). The CDR3 totals 17 residues. Germline trimming cut 5 bases from V and 4 bases from J; bases unmatched to any gene: 13.

The gene calls are TRBV24-1 and TRBJ2-2; TRBD1 matches 7 bases. V dropped 5 bases and J dropped 2; count of bases not matched to a gene: 13. This CDR3 is built from 18 residues. The V gene's germline CDR1 is KGHDR and CDR2 SFDVKD. The CDR3 sequence is CATSAKGTAGRNTGELFF. DNA of the CDR3: TGTGCCACCAGTGCCAAAGGGACAGCCGGAAGAAACACCGGGGAGCTGTTTTTT.